One T cell receptor beta chain is described in this entry. This entry is derived from a study of blood T cell repertoires in COVID-19. Study-level information: The United States, Italy and Spain provided the acute and convalescent COVID-19 samples. From T cells, B-cell-depleted T cells, or PBMCs came the material, which was cDNA or gDNA.

In the original workflow: How many nucleated cells were present was estimated from reference gene primer amplification. Assay: immunoSEQ multiplex PCR; the TCRdb copy retains only in-frame clones and omits some. V and J calls and clone size are given by that table; D and trimming were obtained from the DNA. This sample carries tens of thousands of clones, 75% to 90% of them seen once, and the ten largest clones take around 20%. Germline loops: CDR1 SGHKS, CDR2 YYEKEE (reference sequence). J gave up 5 bases and V 2 bases, and 9 bases lay outside the gene matches. The CDR3 contains 17 residues. The source is an elderly woman with acute or convalescent COVID-19. The sequenced sample was peripheral blood. The J gene is TRBJ1-6, the V gene TRBV5-5, with TRBD1 matching over 8 bases. The CDR3 DNA is TGTGCCAGCAGCTTCCCCAGGGGGCGCGGAGATAATTCACCCCTCCACTTT. This gives the protein CASSFPRGRGDNSPLHF.